This T cell receptor beta chain stems from a study of technical replicates of blood from several donors. With 0 bases clipped from V and 8 bases from J, the junction kept 13 bases outside the gene matches. The CDR3 has 16 amino acids. Germline assignment: CDR1 SGHRS and CDR2 YFSETQ. Assay: immunoSEQ multiplex PCR; the TCRdb copy retains only in-frame clones and omits some. The data show 65,000 to 80,000 clones, with just under 95% seen just once and roughly 0.36% held by the top ten. Sequenced sample: T cells isolated from PBMCs. The V and J genes are TRBV5-1 and TRBJ1-2; 7 bases fit TRBD1. This clonotype was sampled from a human donor in good health. The CDR3 sequence is CASSLAQPRDSRGYTF. As DNA, the CDR3 is TGCGCCAGCAGCTTGGCTCAACCCCGGGACAGTCGGGGCTACACCTTC.